A single sample is the source of the 2 T cell receptor beta chains below, sequenced in a study of blood T cell repertoires in COVID-19. The method was immunoSEQ multiplex PCR; TCRdb's version includes in-frame clones alone and lacks a portion of them. The table has about 240,000 clones, around 84% seen once; the top ten hold less than 3.5%. The sample was peripheral blood. The origin of the receptors is a woman in her late teens or twenties with acute or convalescent COVID-19.

The rearrangement uses TRBV10-3 and TRBJ2-7; 14 nucleotides align to TRBD2. Losses at the gene ends were 6 bases for V and 5 bases for J; bases not matched to a gene: 3. Germline V lookup: CDR1 ENHRY, CDR2 SYGVKD. The CDR3 loop spans 14 amino acids. CDR3 DNA sequence: TGTGCCATCAGAGGGGGACTAGCGGGAGACGAGCAGTACTTC. Translation gives CAIRGGLAGDEQYF.

The chain employs TRBV9 and TRBJ2-7; D unclear. V was pared by 4 bases and J by 0 bases, with 11 bases between. Per the germline V gene, CDR1 is SGDLS and CDR2 is YYNGEE. The CDR3 extends over 14 amino acids. CDR3 nucleotide sequence: TGTGCCAGCAGCCCGCGGCGGAACTCCTACGAGCAGTACTTC. It specifies CASSPRRNSYEQYF.